These T cell receptor beta chains were read from a single sample in a study of blood T cell repertoires in COVID-19. TCRdb's copy holds only in-frame clones and misses some; the assay was immunoSEQ multiplex PCR. Altogether 120,000 or so clones are present, about four fifths being singletons, with the ten largest covering about a sixth. Sequencing used peripheral blood. The receptor set was obtained from a man aged 25-40 years with COVID-19, enrolled during active disease. Both conserved end residues are part of each CDR3. The order of the fields is D gene, clone size, J gene, V gene, CDR3 protein, CDR3 DNA. A D gene is named only where the DNA matches it firmly. Clone size is not always given. Where it is, it says once, few, many or a class for expanded clones.

>.|.|TRBJ1-2|TRBV30
CAWSGGGDGYTF
TGTGCCTGGAGTGGCGGGGGGGATGGCTACACCTTC
>.|.|TRBJ2-2|TRBV9
CASSPIGEISGELFF
TGTGCCAGCAGCCCCATCGGGGAGATTTCCGGGGAGCTGTTTTTT
>TRBD1|.|TRBJ1-1|TRBV6-2/TRBV6-3
CASSSPNRGQDEAFF
TGTGCCAGCAGTTCCCCGAACAGGGGCCAGGATGAAGCTTTCTTT
>TRBD2|.|TRBJ2-3|TRBV7-3
CASSLRSGSGTDTQYF
TGTGCCAGCAGCTTACGGAGCGGGAGTGGAACAGATACGCAGTATTTT
>.|.|TRBJ2-2|TRBV5-1
CASSRRLSANTGELFF
TGCGCCAGCAGTCGTAGACTATCCGCGAACACCGGGGAGCTGTTTTTT
>.|.|TRBJ2-7|TRBV4-2
CASSQERGPTYEQYF
TGTGCCAGCAGCCAAGAACGCGGTCCCACCTACGAGCAGTACTTC
>TRBD1|.|TRBJ1-5|TRBV6-2/TRBV6-3
CASSYSRVVTGGNQPQHF
TGTGCCAGCAGTTACTCACGTGTCGTTACAGGGGGCAATCAGCCCCAGCATTTT
>.|.|TRBJ1-5|TRBV2
CASSVGTFGDQPQHF
TGTGCCAGCAGTGTCGGGACATTTGGTGATCAGCCCCAGCATTTT
>TRBD1|.|TRBJ1-2|TRBV28
CASSLNGQGNYGYTF
TGTGCCAGCAGTTTAAACGGACAGGGAAACTATGGCTACACCTTC
>TRBD1|.|TRBJ1-6|TRBV4-3
CASSRTGTGDSPLHF
TGCGCCAGCAGCCGGACCGGGACAGGGGATTCACCCCTCCACTTT
>.|once|TRBJ1-4|TRBV3-1/TRBV3-2
CASSPRATNEKLFF
TGTGCCAGCAGCCCCCGAGCAACTAATGAAAAACTGTTTTTT
>.|.|TRBJ2-2|TRBV29-1
CSVDRGTGELFF
TGCAGCGTTGATCGGGGAACCGGGGAGCTGTTTTTT
>TRBD1|.|TRBJ1-2|TRBV10-1
CASSEGGLGQGTNYGYTF
TGCGCTAGCAGTGAAGGAGGCCTAGGACAGGGAACTAACTATGGCTACACCTTC
>.|.|TRBJ2-1|TRBV25-1
CASSEAREIGDEQFF
TGTGCCAGCAGTGAAGCCAGGGAAATTGGCGATGAGCAGTTCTTC
>TRBD2|.|TRBJ2-1|TRBV5-4
CASSKVGEGKDNEQFF
TGTGCCAGCAGCAAAGTAGGGGAGGGTAAAGACAATGAGCAGTTCTTC
>.|.|TRBJ1-2|TRBV4-1
CASSQVEGQPNYGYTF
TGCGCCAGCAGCCAAGTGGAAGGACAGCCTAATTATGGCTACACCTTC
>.|.|TRBJ1-1|TRBV19
CASSIQGSNTEAFF
TGTGCCAGTAGTATACAGGGTTCCAACACTGAAGCTTTCTTT
>TRBD1|.|TRBJ1-2|TRBV28
CASREEGAENYGYTF
TGTGCCAGCAGGGAGGAGGGGGCCGAGAACTATGGCTACACCTTC
>TRBD1|.|TRBJ1-2|TRBV25-1
CASSESTGPPYGYTF
TGTGCCAGCAGTGAATCGACAGGGCCACCCTATGGCTACACCTTC
>.|few|TRBJ1-1|TRBV11-2
CASSAIDGRGTEAFF
TGTGCCAGCAGCGCCATCGACGGTAGGGGGACTGAAGCTTTCTTT
>TRBD2|few|TRBJ2-3|TRBV5-4
CASSSLWVAGDDTQYF
TGTGCCAGCAGCTCCCTGTGGGTAGCGGGAGACGATACGCAGTATTTT
>.|.|TRBJ2-5|TRBV9
CASSVDGETQYF
TGTGCCAGCAGCGTAGACGGGGAGACCCAGTACTTC
>TRBD2|.|TRBJ2-5|TRBV7-9
CASSRTKKLAGVETQYF
TGTGCCAGCAGCCGGACCAAAAAACTAGCGGGGGTCGAGACCCAGTACTTC
>.|.|TRBJ1-2|TRBV6-5
CASSYGSDYGYTF
TGTGCCAGCAGTTATGGGAGTGACTATGGCTACACCTTC
>.|.|TRBJ2-7|TRBV30
CAWSPSPYEQYF
TGTGCCTGGAGTCCCTCCCCGTACGAGCAGTACTTC
>.|.|TRBJ2-7|TRBV5-1
CASSLDGGGGDEQYF
TGCGCCAGCAGCTTGGATGGCGGAGGCGGGGACGAGCAGTACTTC
>TRBD1|.|TRBJ1-3|TRBV6-5
CASRPETGGGNTIYF
TGTGCCAGCAGACCGGAGACAGGGGGCGGAAACACCATATATTTT
>TRBD1|.|TRBJ1-3|TRBV29-1
CSVGDSIGNTIYF
TGCAGCGTGGGGGACAGCATTGGAAACACCATATATTTT
>.|.|TRBJ1-6|TRBV11-3
CASSLERNSPLHF
TGTGCCAGCAGCTTAGAGAGGAATTCACCCCTCCACTTT